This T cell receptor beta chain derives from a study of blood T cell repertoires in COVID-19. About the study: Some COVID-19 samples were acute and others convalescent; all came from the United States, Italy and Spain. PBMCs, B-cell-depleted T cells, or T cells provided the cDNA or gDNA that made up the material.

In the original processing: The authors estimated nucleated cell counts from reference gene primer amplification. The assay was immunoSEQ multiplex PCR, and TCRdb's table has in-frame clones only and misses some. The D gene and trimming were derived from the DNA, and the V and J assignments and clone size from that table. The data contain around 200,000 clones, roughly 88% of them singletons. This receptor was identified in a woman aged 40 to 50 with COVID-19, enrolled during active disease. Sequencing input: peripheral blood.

The CDR3 region is CATSDSAGGNQPQHF. As DNA, the CDR3 is TGTGCCACCAGTGATTCGGCGGGGGGGAATCAGCCCCAGCATTTT. The rearrangement uses TRBV24-1 and TRBJ1-5; tentative D call: TRBD1 (5 bases). Germline V gene sequence: CDR1 KGHDR, CDR2 SFDVKD. The CDR3 is 15 amino acids. Trimming took off 2 bases at V and 4 bases at J, with 11 bases between the two ends.